This TCR beta chain is drawn from a study of regulatory dendritic cells for organ transplantation. Only in-frame clones appear in the TCRdb table, and some are missing; sequencing was by immunoSEQ multiplex PCR. The sample gives some 19,000 clones, about 80% of which show up once; approximately 0.97% is in the top ten. There are 17 residues in the CDR3. The V and J ends lost 2 bases and 0 bases respectively, with 15 bases between them. Looked up from germline, CDR1 is SNHLY and CDR2 is FYNNEI. The chain employs TRBV2 and TRBJ2-3, with D perhaps matching TRBD2 (6 bases). This clonotype was obtained from a human donor in good health. The sample was memory CD4+ T cells from blood. Indicated subset: CD45RO+ memory T cells. The CDR3 DNA reads TGTGCCAGCAGTGAACAGTGGGCGGGGCAGAGCACAGATACGCAGTATTTT. Protein: CASSEQWAGQSTDTQYF. Together with reference TRBV2 and TRBJ2-3, the CDR3 gives the full variable domain: EPEVTQTPSHQVTQMGQEVILRCVPISNHLYFYWYRQILGQKVEFLVSFYNNEISEKSEIFDDQFSVERPDGSNFTLKIRSTKLEDSAMYFCASSEQWAGQSTDTQYFGPGTRLTVL.